This T cell receptor beta chain was observed in a study of vaccination effects on CD4 cells after COVID-19. Study-wide points: Infection- and vaccine-induced clones contracted markedly late after vaccination.

With the ViraFEST assay, the study expanded antigen-specific CD4+ T cells using viral peptide pools, then sequenced them. With more than nine days of culture completed, CD4+ T cells were isolated. Convalescent patients had PCR-confirmed SARS-CoV-2 infection between March and December 2020. An HIV-1 Nef peptide pool was employed for negative control culture. TCRdb's copy holds only in-frame clones and misses some; the assay was immunoSEQ multiplex PCR. The sample has fewer than 60,000 clones; roughly 77% are singletons. As concerns this clone: The antigen is not known.

The trim removed 2 bases at V and 5 bases at J, leaving 4 bases unmatched. CDR1 is SGHRS, CDR2 YFSETQ, per germline. CDR3 size: 15 residues. This receptor was taken from a human donor who had a prior SARS-CoV-2 infection. The chain has TRBV5-1 and TRBJ1-6, with 7 bases aligning to TRBD1. The sample in question was CD4+ T cells from PBMCs cultured with HIV peptides, obtained before COVID-19 vaccination. Subset here: HIV-1 Nef peptide pool negative control/reference culture. This CDR3 is CASSFGGTDNSPLHF. The DNA for the CDR3 is TGCGCCAGCAGCTTCGGGGGGACAGATAATTCACCCCTCCACTTT.